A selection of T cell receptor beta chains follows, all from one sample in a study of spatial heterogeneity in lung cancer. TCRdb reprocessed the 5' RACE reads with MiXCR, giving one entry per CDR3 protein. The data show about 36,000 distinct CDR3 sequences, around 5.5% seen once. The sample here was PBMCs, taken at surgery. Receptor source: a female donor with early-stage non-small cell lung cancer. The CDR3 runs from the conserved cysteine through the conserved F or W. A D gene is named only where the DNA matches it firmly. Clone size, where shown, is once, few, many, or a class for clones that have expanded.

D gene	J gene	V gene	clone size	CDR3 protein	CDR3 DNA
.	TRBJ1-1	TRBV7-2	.	CASSAFLATEAFF	TGTGCCAGCAGCGCTTTCTTGGCCACTGAAGCTTTCTTT
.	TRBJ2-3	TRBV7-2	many	CASSSQVTDTQYF	TGTGCCAGCAGCTCTCAAGTTACAGATACGCAGTATTTT
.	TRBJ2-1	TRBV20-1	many	CSARDAATGEYNEQFF	TGCAGTGCTAGAGATGCGGCGACGGGAGAGTACAATGAGCAGTTCTTC
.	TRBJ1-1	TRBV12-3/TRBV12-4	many	CATRGRRGTEAFF	TGTGCCACCCGTGGCCGGAGAGGGACTGAAGCTTTCTTT
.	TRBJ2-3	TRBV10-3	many	CAISESVSTDTQYF	TGTGCCATCAGTGAGTCTGTTAGCACAGATACGCAGTATTTT
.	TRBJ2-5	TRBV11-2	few	CASSPTDRETQYF	TGTGCCAGCAGCCCGACAGACAGGGAGACCCAGTACTTC
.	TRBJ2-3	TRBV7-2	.	CASSLYDTQYF	TGTGCCAGCAGCCTCTATGATACGCAGTATTTT
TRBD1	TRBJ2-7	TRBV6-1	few	CASRRDRGAYEQYF	TGTGCCAGCAGAAGGGACAGGGGGGCCTACGAGCAGTACTTC
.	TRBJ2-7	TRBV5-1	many	CASSAAGDSYGQYF	TGCGCCAGCAGCGCCGCTGGGGATTCCTACGGGCAGTACTTC
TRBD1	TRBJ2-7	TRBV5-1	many	CASSLDRVYEQYF	TGCGCCAGCAGCCTGGACAGGGTCTACGAGCAGTACTTC
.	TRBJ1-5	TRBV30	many	CAWSSGDYNQPQHF	TGTGCCTGGAGCTCTGGAGATTACAATCAGCCCCAGCATTTT
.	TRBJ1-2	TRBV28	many	CASSTLQTPSRTF	TGTGCCAGCAGTACCCTACAGACCCCGAGTCGCACCTTC
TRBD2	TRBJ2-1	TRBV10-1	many	CASSDPTASGRVHEQFF	TGCGCCAGCAGTGACCCCACCGCTAGCGGGAGAGTGCATGAGCAGTTCTTC
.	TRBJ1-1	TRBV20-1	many	CSARRGRNTEAFF	TGCAGTGCTAGGCGAGGGAGGAACACTGAAGCTTTCTTT
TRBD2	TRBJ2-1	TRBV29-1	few	CSVGLGLTSGGFNEQFF	TGCAGCGTTGGATTGGGACTGACTAGCGGGGGTTTTAATGAGCAGTTCTTC
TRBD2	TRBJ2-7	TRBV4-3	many	CASSQARLAEYEQYF	TGCGCCAGCAGCCAAGCAAGACTAGCGGAATACGAGCAGTACTTC
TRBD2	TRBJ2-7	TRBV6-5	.	CASSYSSRRTAGDLYEQYF	TGTGCCAGCAGTTACTCCTCCCGTCGGACCGCGGGAGACCTCTACGAGCAGTACTTC
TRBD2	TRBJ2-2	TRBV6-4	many	CASKGTSGTFAGELFF	TGTGCCAGCAAAGGGACTAGCGGGACGTTTGCCGGGGAGCTGTTTTTT
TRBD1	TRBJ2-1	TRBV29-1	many	CSAKVTRGRGEQFF	TGCAGCGCCAAAGTGACCAGGGGGAGAGGTGAGCAGTTCTTC
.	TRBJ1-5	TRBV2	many	CASSGHGSNQPQHF	TGTGCCAGCAGCGGTCACGGTAGCAATCAGCCCCAGCATTTT
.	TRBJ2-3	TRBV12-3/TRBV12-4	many	CASSPFRPSRDTQYF	TGTGCCAGCAGCCCCTTCAGGCCTTCACGTGATACGCAGTATTTT
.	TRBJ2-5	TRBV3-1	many	CASSQDRLAVGRGETQYF	TGTGCCAGCAGCCAAGATCGGTTAGCCGTAGGACGGGGAGAGACCCAGTACTTC